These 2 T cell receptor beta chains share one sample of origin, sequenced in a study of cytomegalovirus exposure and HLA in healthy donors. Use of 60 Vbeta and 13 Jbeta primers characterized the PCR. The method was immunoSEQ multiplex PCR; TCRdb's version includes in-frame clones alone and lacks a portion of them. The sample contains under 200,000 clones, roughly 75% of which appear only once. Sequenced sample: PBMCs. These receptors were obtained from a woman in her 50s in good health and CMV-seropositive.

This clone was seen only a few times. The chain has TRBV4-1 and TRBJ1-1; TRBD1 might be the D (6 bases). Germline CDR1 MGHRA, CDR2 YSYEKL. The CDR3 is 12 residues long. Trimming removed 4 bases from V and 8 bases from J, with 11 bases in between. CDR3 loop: CASSPRGGEAFF. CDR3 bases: TGCGCCAGCAGCCCTAGGGGGGGGGAAGCTTTCTTT.

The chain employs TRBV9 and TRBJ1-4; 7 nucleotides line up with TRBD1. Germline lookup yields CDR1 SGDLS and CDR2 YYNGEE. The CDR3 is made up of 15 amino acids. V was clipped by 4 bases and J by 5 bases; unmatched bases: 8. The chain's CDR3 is CASSPGDSGNEKLFF. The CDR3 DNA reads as TGTGCCAGCAGCCCCGGGGACAGCGGGAATGAAAAACTGTTTTTT.